The next 20 T cell receptor beta chains were all read from a single sample in a study of blood T cells in healthy people across ages. Primed by a sample-barcoded 5' primer and a J-beta primer mix, a second PCR proceeded for about 7 to 11 cycles. TCRdb passed the 5' RACE reads through MiXCR, listing each CDR3 protein once. The sample consists of approximately 900,000 distinct CDR3 sequences, roughly 29% of them appearing once. The sample was also linked to a second study, of T cells of mothers and their children.

The sample was blood. The receptors stem from a woman between 35 and 50 years old in good health.

This clonotype showed up many times. The chain combines TRBV2 with TRBJ2-7; D call uncertain. Germline CDR1 is SNHLY and CDR2 is FYNNEI. Trimming stripped 8 bases from V and 3 bases from J, with 11 bases between. The CDR3 covers 12 residues. As DNA, the CDR3 is TGTGCCAGCGGAGCAGGCTTCTACGAGCAGTACTTC. Protein product: CASGAGFYEQYF. The whole variable domain, filled in from reference TRBV2 and TRBJ2-7, reads EPEVTQTPSHQVTQMGQEVILRCVPISNHLYFYWYRQILGQKVEFLVSFYNNEISEKSEIFDDQFSVERPDGSNFTLKIRSTKLEDSAMYFCASGAGFYEQYFGPGTRLTVT.

Only a few counts were recorded for this clonotype. The J gene is TRBJ2-3, the V gene TRBV5-1, with 8 bases matching TRBD2. This CDR3 has 15 residues. CDR1 and CDR2 from the germline V gene are SGHRS and YFSETQ. Trimming at V came to 4 bases and at J to 6 bases, leaving 10 bases not matched to a gene. Written as DNA, the CDR3 is TGCGCCAGCAGCATAACTAGCGGAGCGTTGGATACGCAGTATTTT. It translates to CASSITSGALDTQYF.

This clonotype appeared a few times. The chain uses TRBV9 and TRBJ2-5, with D hard to call. This CDR3 spans 12 amino acids. Between the trimmed V and J ends, which lost 3 bases and 7 bases, there was a span of 10 bases. The germline V gene has CDR1 SGDLS and CDR2 YYNGEE. CDR3 DNA: TGTGCCAGCAGCGAGGTCAAGGGGACCCAGTACTTC. Its protein is CASSEVKGTQYF.

This clonotype was counted between two and nine times. At one end the junction does not follow the germline gene, possibly because of a read error. The V gene is TRBV2, the J gene TRBJ2-3; no definite D call. The CDR3 totals 12 residues. Germline CDR1 SNHLY, CDR2 FYNNEI. The CDR3 loop reads CASREGSDTQYF. The CDR3 DNA reads as TGTGCCAGCAGGGAAGGGTCAGATACGCAGTATTTT.

In this sample, this clonotype turned up many times. This chain joins TRBV7-8 and TRBJ2-3, with D possibly TRBD1 on 5 matching bases. The CDR3 covers 14 residues. Germline assignment: CDR1 SGHVS and CDR2 FQNEAQ. V lost 2 bases to trimming and J lost 3 bases, with 9 bases between them. The chain's CDR3 is CASSLIGVTDTQYF. The DNA of the CDR3 is TGTGCCAGCAGCTTAATAGGGGTGACAGATACGCAGTATTTT.

This clonotype was seen many times. The chain joins TRBV4-1 to TRBJ2-7; 8 bases match TRBD2. Looked up from germline, CDR1 is MGHRA and CDR2 is YSYEKL. The J segment lost 5 bases and the V segment lost 1 base, leaving 4 bases of the junction unmatched. This CDR3 has 14 amino acids. For the CDR3, the DNA is TGCGCCAGCAGCCAAGTCGGGGGGGCCGACGAGCAGTACTTC. Translated, it gives CASSQVGGADEQYF.

The rearrangement joins TRBV10-3 to TRBJ1-1; TRBD1 is a possible D gene (6 bases). The V end was cut by 5 bases, the J end by 1 base, with 11 bases between. Looked up from germline, CDR1 is ENHRY and CDR2 is SYGVKD. This CDR3 is built from 14 residues. The CDR3 loop is CAISQPGQNTEAFF. The CDR3 region has the DNA TGTGCCATCAGTCAACCGGGACAGAACACTGAAGCTTTCTTT.

Worth noting for this clonotype: At one end the junction does not follow the germline gene, possibly because of a read error. The rearrangement joins TRBV7-9 to TRBJ1-2; 7 bases line up with TRBD1. This CDR3 contains 16 residues. Germline V CDR1 and CDR2: SEHNR, FQNEAQ (reference sequence). The CDR3 sequence is CVSSPGDSFKNYGYTF. In DNA form, the CDR3 reads TGTGTCAGCAGCCCTGGGGACAGTTTTAAAAACTATGGCTACACCTTC.

The chain has TRBV20-1 and TRBJ2-1; 8 bases align to TRBD2. This CDR3 comprises 15 residues. The germline gives CDR1 DFQATT, CDR2 SNEGSKA (reference sequence). V dropped 0 bases and J dropped 12; count of bases not matched to a gene: 13. The CDR3 sequence is CSARDPIAGKDGQFF. In DNA form, the CDR3 reads TGCAGTGCTAGAGATCCAATAGCGGGGAAGGATGGGCAGTTCTTC.

With respect to this clonotype: Being one base from a much bigger clone, this may be a read error. J is TRBJ2-7 and V is TRBV20-1, with D tentatively TRBD1 or TRBD2 (6 bases each). The CDR3 totals 14 residues. V shed 4 bases and J shed 7 bases, with 20 bases lying between them. CDR1 and CDR2 from the germline V gene are DFQATT and SNEGSKA (reference sequence). The CDR3 bases are TGCAGTGCTACCCCCGGGGGCTCCTACAATGAGCAGTACTTC. It specifies CSATPGGSYNEQYF.

This clonotype was recorded at least ten times. The rearrangement links TRBV12-3 or TRBV12-4 to TRBJ1-3, with a possible D match to TRBD1 (5 bases). This CDR3 region has 16 residues. V lost 6 bases to trimming and J lost 2 bases, with 17 bases between them. CDR3 sequence reads: CASRPDGRGAGNTIYF. Written as DNA, the CDR3 is TGTGCCAGCAGACCAGATGGTCGGGGGGCTGGAAACACCATATATTTT.

This clonotype was counted ten times or more. The V and J genes are TRBV28 and TRBJ2-4; 9 bases fit TRBD1. Germline assignment: CDR1 MDHEN and CDR2 SYDVKM. CDR3 length: 15 amino acids. V was clipped by 5 bases and J by 4 bases; unmatched bases: 6. Written as DNA, the CDR3 is TGTGCCAGCAGTCCCCTGGGACAGGGAAAAAACATTCAGTACTTC. It is translated as CASSPLGQGKNIQYF.

J is TRBJ2-7 and V is TRBV28; D unresolved. Germline assignment: CDR1 MDHEN and CDR2 SYDVKM. The CDR3 covers 15 residues. The V and J ends lost 4 bases and 4 bases respectively, with 17 bases between them. CDR3 in amino acids: CASSSFSTAGYEQYF. The CDR3 nucleotides read TGTGCCAGCAGTTCCTTCTCGACGGCCGGGTACGAGCAGTACTTC. The complete variable domain, with remaining parts taken from reference TRBV28 and TRBJ2-7, reads DVKVTQSSRYLVKRTGEKVFLECVQDMDHENMFWYRQDPGLGLRLIYFSYDVKMKEKGDIPEGYSVSREKKERFSLILESASTNQTSMYLCASSSFSTAGYEQYFGPGTRLTVT.

J is TRBJ2-3 and V is TRBV12-3 or TRBV12-4; a weak D match, TRBD2 (5 bases). The CDR3 covers 16 residues. Trimming removed 1 base at V and 5 bases at J, with 16 bases between. The CDR3 spells CASSLVGGRGQDTQYF. DNA of the CDR3: TGTGCCAGCAGTTTAGTGGGTGGCAGAGGGCAAGATACGCAGTATTTT.

The chain has TRBV12-3 or TRBV12-4 and TRBJ1-1; the match to TRBD1 covers 10 bases. This CDR3 spans 17 amino acids. V lost 3 bases to trimming and J lost 1 base; unmatched junction nucleotides: 8. The CDR3 DNA reads TGTGCCAGCAGTTTCGGGACAGGGGATACTGCGAACACTGAAGCTTTCTTT. It translates to CASSFGTGDTANTEAFF.

To note about this clonotype: This sequence may be a read error, since a much larger clone differs from it by one base. The chain has TRBV4-1 and TRBJ2-7, with 7 bases lining up with TRBD1. CDR1 is MGHRA and CDR2 is YSYEKL in the germline V gene. This CDR3 is built from 13 residues. Written as DNA, the CDR3 is TGCGCCAGCAGCCCAGGACAGGTCTACGAGCGGTACTTC. As protein: CASSPGQVYERYF.

The table lists this clonotype with a few counts. This chain connects TRBV20-1 to TRBJ2-5; possible D gene TRBD1, 5 bases. Germline V CDR1 and CDR2: DFQATT, SNEGSKA (reference sequence). The CDR3 sequence is 15 residues long. V lost 6 bases, J lost 3 bases, and 20 bases lay in between. The CDR3 DNA reads TGCAGTGCCCCCGATTCCCTCAGGGCGGAAGAGACCCAGTACTTC. It specifies CSAPDSLRAEETQYF.

The chain combines TRBV11-3 with TRBJ2-1; the D gene is possibly TRBD2 (5 bases). The germline gives CDR1 SGHNT, CDR2 YENEEA. Trimming left V 1 base short and J 13 bases short, with 17 bases between. The CDR3 runs to 14 residues. The DNA of the CDR3 is TGTGCCAGCAGCTTAGGAGGGTTCGGGGAGACCCAGTTCTTC. This codes for CASSLGGFGETQFF.

Many counts were recorded for this clonotype. The chain employs TRBV4-1 and TRBJ2-7; a weak D match, TRBD1 (5 bases). CDR1 is MGHRA and CDR2 is YSYEKL in the germline V gene. The CDR3 extends over 13 amino acids. Trimming stripped 4 bases from V and 3 bases from J, with 10 bases between. Here the CDR3 reads CASSLDKSYEQYF. The CDR3 DNA reads TGCGCCAGCAGCCTGGACAAGAGCTACGAGCAGTACTTC.

In nucleotides, the CDR3 is TGTGCCAGCAGCAAGGGGAACGCGCTCCACTTT. Translating it yields CASSKGNALHF. V and J are TRBV12-3 or TRBV12-4 and TRBJ1-6, with a weak D call TRBD1 (5 bases). V was shortened by 6 bases and J by 16 bases, with 13 bases between the two germline ends. The CDR3 totals 11 residues.